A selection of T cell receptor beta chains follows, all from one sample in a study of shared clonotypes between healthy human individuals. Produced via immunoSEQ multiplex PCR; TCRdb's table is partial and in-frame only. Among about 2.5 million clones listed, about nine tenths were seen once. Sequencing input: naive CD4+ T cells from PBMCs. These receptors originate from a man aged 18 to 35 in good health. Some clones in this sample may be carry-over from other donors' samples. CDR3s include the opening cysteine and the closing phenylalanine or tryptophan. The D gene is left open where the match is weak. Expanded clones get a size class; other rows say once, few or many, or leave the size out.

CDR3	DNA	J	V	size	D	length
CASSQDLGYGYTF	TGTGCCAGCAGCCAAGATCTAGGGTATGGCTACACCTTC	TRBJ1-2	TRBV4-2	NA	NA	13
CASSPRINVDGTEAFF	TGTGCCAGCTCACCACGGATAAACGTCGACGGCACTGAAGCTTTCTTT	TRBJ1-1	TRBV18	NA	NA	16
CSASQNSPLHF	TGCAGTGCTAGTCAGAATTCACCCCTCCACTTT	TRBJ1-6	TRBV20-1	NA	NA	11
CASSLNGIALYEQYF	TGTGCCAGCAGCCTAAACGGGATAGCCCTCTACGAGCAGTACTTC	TRBJ2-7	TRBV4-2	NA	NA	15
CASSLRGLGETQYF	TGTGCCAGCAGTCTCAGGGGTTTAGGAGAGACCCAGTACTTC	TRBJ2-5	TRBV7-6	once	NA	14
CASSTTFARYF	TGTGCCAGCAGTACCACATTCGCGCGGTACTTC	TRBJ2-4	TRBV28	NA	NA	11
CASSLVRETQYF	TGCGCCAGCAGCTTGGTCCGGGAGACCCAGTACTTC	TRBJ2-5	TRBV5-1	few	NA	12
CASSLGARVGANVLTF	TGTGCCAGCAGTTTGGGGGCAAGAGTGGGGGCCAACGTCCTGACTTTC	TRBJ2-6	TRBV27	NA	NA	16
CASEIAGGRETQYF	TGTGCCAGCGAAATAGCGGGAGGGCGAGAGACCCAGTACTTC	TRBJ2-5	TRBV28	NA	TRBD2	14
CASSFRPTGELFF	TGTGCCAGCAGCTTCCGGCCGACCGGGGAGCTGTTTTTT	TRBJ2-2	TRBV7-3	NA	NA	13
CASSTQGRGEQFF	TGTGCCAGTAGTACACAGGGGCGGGGGGAGCAGTTCTTC	TRBJ2-1	TRBV19	NA	NA	13
CASSFEGGSTGELFF	TGCGCCAGCAGCTTTGAGGGGGGCAGCACCGGGGAGCTGTTTTTT	TRBJ2-2	TRBV5-1	NA	NA	15
CASSSDGTAASHSYNEQFF	TGCGCCAGCAGCTCAGACGGGACAGCTGCGAGTCACTCCTACAATGAGCAGTTCTTC	TRBJ2-1	TRBV5-1	NA	TRBD1	19
CASSGGGSFYTDTQYF	TGTGCCAGCAGCGGGGGCGGGAGTTTTTACACAGATACGCAGTATTTT	TRBJ2-3	TRBV5-4	NA	NA	16
CASSLGLAETYNEQFF	TGCGCCAGCAGCTTGGGTCTAGCGGAGACTTACAATGAGCAGTTCTTC	TRBJ2-1	TRBV5-1	NA	TRBD2	16
CASSLREDSYGYTF	TGTGCCAGCTCACTCAGGGAAGACTCCTATGGCTACACCTTC	TRBJ1-2	TRBV18	NA	NA	14
CASSRDRAQETQYF	TGTGCCAGTAGCAGAGACAGGGCACAAGAGACCCAGTACTTC	TRBJ2-5	TRBV19	NA	TRBD1	14
CASSLSVQRLTDTQYF	TGTGCCAGCAGCTTGTCAGTCCAGCGGCTCACAGATACGCAGTATTTT	TRBJ2-3	TRBV5-8	NA	NA	16
CASSRRQGMGDSFF	TGTGCCAGCAGTCGCCGACAAGGGATGGGAGACTCTTTCTTT	TRBJ1-1	TRBV27	few	NA	14
CASSLPQTGTDTQYF	TGTGCCAGCAGTTTACCGCAGACCGGGACAGATACGCAGTATTTT	TRBJ2-3	TRBV28	NA	NA	15
CASSVAGTSRAEQYF	TGTGCCAGCAGCGTAGCGGGTACCAGCCGAGCGGAGCAGTACTTC	TRBJ2-7	TRBV9	once	NA	15
CASSAGLAGYTGELFF	TGTGCCAGCAGCGCGGGACTAGCGGGTTACACCGGGGAGCTGTTTTTT	TRBJ2-2	TRBV9	NA	TRBD2	16
CASSSRGAGGYGYTF	TGTGCCAGCAGTTCCCGCGGGGCGGGGGGCTATGGCTACACCTTC	TRBJ1-2	TRBV27	NA	NA	15
CAWNQLAEGGTDTQYF	TGTGCCTGGAATCAATTAGCGGAGGGGGGCACAGATACGCAGTATTTT	TRBJ2-3	TRBV30	NA	NA	16
CASSPWGDLYQPQHF	TGTGCCAGCAGCCCCTGGGGGGACCTTTATCAGCCCCAGCATTTT	TRBJ1-5	TRBV4-2	NA	NA	15
CATSRASRDRPRRDGNTIYF	TGTGCCACCAGCAGAGCCTCCCGGGACAGACCGAGAAGGGATGGAAACACCATATATTTT	TRBJ1-3	TRBV15	NA	TRBD1	20
CASSLTGNEQYF	TGCGCCAGCAGCCTGACAGGGAACGAGCAGTACTTC	TRBJ2-7	TRBV4-1	NA	TRBD1	12
CASSLWSSGGDYNEQFF	TGTGCCAGCAGTTTATGGTCTAGCGGGGGAGACTACAATGAGCAGTTCTTC	TRBJ2-1	TRBV27	NA	TRBD2	17
CASSYFAGELFF	TGTGCCAGCAGTTACTTCGCCGGGGAGCTGTTTTTT	TRBJ2-2	TRBV6-6	NA	NA	12
CASSNWTGGTYEQYF	TGTGCCAGCAGCAATTGGACAGGGGGGACTTACGAGCAGTACTTC	TRBJ2-7	TRBV7-8	once	TRBD1	15
CAWSVKGTNIQYF	TGTGCCTGGAGTGTGAAAGGGACAAACATTCAGTACTTC	TRBJ2-4	TRBV30	NA	NA	13
CASSRGGARGAEAFF	TGTGCCAGCTCACGAGGAGGGGCCCGAGGGGCTGAAGCTTTCTTT	TRBJ1-1	TRBV18	NA	NA	15
CASSPDTSQKQYF	TGCGCCAGCAGCCCCGACACCTCTCAAAAGCAGTACTTC	TRBJ2-7	TRBV4-1	NA	NA	13
CASSAYSGYNEQFF	TGTGCCAGCAGTGCCTATAGCGGCTACAATGAGCAGTTCTTC	TRBJ2-1	TRBV2	NA	NA	14
CAWNRDDYNSPLHF	TGTGCCTGGAACAGGGACGATTATAATTCACCCCTCCACTTT	TRBJ1-6	TRBV30	NA	NA	14
CASSPVEGAPISTGELFF	TGTGCCAGCAGCCCGGTGGAGGGGGCGCCGATAAGTACCGGGGAGCTGTTTTTT	TRBJ2-2	TRBV5-4	NA	NA	18
CASSTGQHSGNTIYF	TGTGCCAGCAGCACCGGACAGCACTCTGGAAACACCATATATTTT	TRBJ1-3	TRBV9	NA	NA	15
CARGHFRPPTGEQYF	TGTGCCAGGGGTCATTTTCGACCCCCTACTGGGGAGCAGTACTTC	TRBJ2-7	TRBV11-3	NA	NA	15
CASREQGNTEAFF	TGCGCCAGCAGGGAACAGGGGAACACTGAAGCTTTCTTT	TRBJ1-1	TRBV5-1	NA	NA	13
CASSLTGTDTQYF	TGTGCCAGTAGTCTAACAGGGACAGATACGCAGTATTTT	TRBJ2-3	TRBV19	NA	NA	13
CASSSPLGLAGETDTQYF	TGTGCCAGCAGCTCGCCCCTGGGACTAGCGGGAGAAACAGATACGCAGTATTTT	TRBJ2-3	TRBV5-4	NA	TRBD2	18
CAWSRQAGQPQHF	TGTGCCTGGAGCCGACAGGCGGGTCAGCCCCAGCATTTT	TRBJ1-5	TRBV30	NA	NA	13
CASSPDPTGGQSQYF	TGTGCCAGCAGCCCGGACCCTACAGGGGGACAGTCCCAGTACTTC	TRBJ2-5	TRBV5-4	NA	TRBD1	15
CASSRQGYEQFF	TGTGCCAGCAGCCGACAGGGCTATGAGCAGTTCTTC	TRBJ2-1	TRBV11-2	NA	TRBD1	12
CATLGLPDTDTQYF	TGTGCCACCTTGGGACTCCCTGACACAGATACGCAGTATTTT	TRBJ2-3	TRBV2	NA	NA	14
CAWSAPHSGDIQYF	TGTGCCTGGAGTGCCCCCCATTCTGGCGACATTCAGTACTTC	TRBJ2-4	TRBV30	NA	NA	14
CASRGRGRATEAFF	TGTGCCAGCAGGGGCAGGGGGCGCGCCACTGAAGCTTTCTTT	TRBJ1-1	TRBV2	NA	TRBD1	14
CASSQETLRLVNTEAFF	TGTGCCAGCAGCCAAGAAACTCTCCGGCTCGTGAACACTGAAGCTTTCTTT	TRBJ1-1	TRBV4-2	once	NA	17
CASSFTAGQGYEQYF	TGTGCCAGCAGCTTCACCGCGGGACAGGGGTACGAGCAGTACTTC	TRBJ2-7	TRBV7-6	NA	TRBD1	15
CASSSTSIETQYF	TGCGCCAGCAGCTCTACTAGTATCGAGACCCAGTACTTC	TRBJ2-5	TRBV5-1	NA	NA	13
CASQSEVDEQFF	TGTGCCAGCCAAAGTGAGGTAGATGAGCAGTTCTTC	TRBJ2-1	TRBV6-5	NA	NA	12